The sequence of this TCR beta chain was determined in a study of T cells after yellow fever vaccination (dated by TCRdb to about 2019). Broadly, across the study: Libraries from fractions with low cell numbers were prepared with the SMART-Seq v4 Ultra Low Input RNA kit. Blood samples were taken at several timepoints before and after primary and secondary immunization, and bulk PBMC replicates and cell subsets were isolated. Bulk TCR alpha and beta repertoires were sequenced longitudinally to track T-cell clones before and after primary and booster YFV17D yellow fever vaccination. Two healthy male donors, one aged 18 to 30 and one aged 30 to 39 years, were included in the cohort.

Interpreted using the paper, the treatment or condition label stands for: live attenuated yellow fever vaccine strain. Two biological replicates of bulk PBMCs were collected at each blood-draw timepoint. A standard Ficoll-Paque protocol was used to isolate PBMCs from peripheral blood. TriZol was used to extract RNA from bulk PBMCs, CD4 and CD8 fractions, and dextramer-positive and dextramer-negative fractions. With regard to this clonotype: The antigen it recognizes is unknown. Base qualities were left out, and no much larger clone turns up one base away.

The study at large found these results: Computational filtering was required because FACS-sorted repertoires could contain abundant contaminating clonotypes from the bulk population. The study included only a couple of donors, which limits how far the findings can be generalized. Compared with the primary T-cell response, the secondary T-cell response was weaker but faster, peaking on day 5 rather than day 15. A small share of clonotypes occurred in both CD4 and CD8 compartments, likely arising from convergent recombination. Most clones expanded after primary vaccination were re-detected after the booster (approximately 96% of CD4 and 88% of CD8), suggesting broad memory maintenance.

TCR cDNA was made using 5'RACE template switching, a step that added a universal primer site and unique molecular identifiers. Priming for cDNA synthesis came from both the TCR alpha and TCR beta constant segments. Two PCR steps were used to amplify libraries, with sample barcodes and sequencing adapters being added in the second step. Sequencing of libraries was performed on Illumina HiSeq 2500 (2x100 bp) or NovaSeq (2x150 bp). On the study's bioinformatics: Reads were demultiplexed and collapsed into UMI consensus sequences with MIGEC, and V(D)J alignment was performed with MiXCR. Clonotypes responding to the vaccine were identified with edgeR on replicate PBMC samples, with the criteria of FDR below 0.01 and a log2 fold change above 5 up to day 15. Bulk clonotypes were assigned CD4 or CD8 identity according to which sequenced CD4 or CD8 repertoire held them at higher abundance. Starting from the raw public reads, TCRdb applied fastp trimming at Q25, assembled clones with MiXCR and retained in-frame beta chains. Each entry is one CDR3 protein sequence, shown with its most common DNA and genes. These V and J calls derive from TCRdb rather than the authors' analysis. This sample is represented by 400,000 to 650,000 distinct CDR3 sequences; roughly 22% of them were singletons. The leading ten clones occupy approximately 16% of the sample.

The TCR comes from a man younger than 30 who received the YFV17D yellow fever vaccine. Sample: PBMCs, taken roughly 20 days after the first yellow fever vaccination.

The nucleotide sequence reads TGCAGTGCTAGGGTGTTACGTAGGGGGGACACAGATACGCAGTATTTT. It translates as CSARVLRRGDTDTQYF. The chain is encoded by TRBV20-1 joined to TRBJ2-3, with the D call perhaps TRBD1 or TRBD2, each one matching 6 bases. CDR1 and CDR2 are read off the germline V gene (reference sequence) as DFQATT and SNEGSKA. Inclusive of the bounding cysteine and phenylalanine, the CDR3 is 16 residues long. The retained sequence is limited to the CDR3, 48 bases, with the frame set at the first base. Between the V and J ends, shortened by 3 bases and 2 bases respectively, the junction contains 18 bases.